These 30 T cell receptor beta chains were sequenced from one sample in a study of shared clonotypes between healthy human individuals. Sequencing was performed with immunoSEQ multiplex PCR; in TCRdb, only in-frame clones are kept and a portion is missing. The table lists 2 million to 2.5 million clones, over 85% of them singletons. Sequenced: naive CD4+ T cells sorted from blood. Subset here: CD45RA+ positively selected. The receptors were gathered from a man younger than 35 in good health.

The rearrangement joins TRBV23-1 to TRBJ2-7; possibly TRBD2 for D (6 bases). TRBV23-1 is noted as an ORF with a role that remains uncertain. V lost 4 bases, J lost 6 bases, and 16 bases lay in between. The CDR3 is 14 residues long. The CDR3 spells CASSLVGGPFEQYF. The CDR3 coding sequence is TGCGCCAGCAGTCTGGTGGGAGGCCCTTTCGAGCAGTACTTC.

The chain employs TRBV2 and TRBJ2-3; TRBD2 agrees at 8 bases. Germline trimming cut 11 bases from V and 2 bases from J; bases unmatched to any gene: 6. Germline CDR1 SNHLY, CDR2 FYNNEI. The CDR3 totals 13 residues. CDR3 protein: CAWSGGVTDTQYF. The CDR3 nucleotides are TGTGCCTGGAGCGGGGGTGTCACAGATACGCAGTATTTT.

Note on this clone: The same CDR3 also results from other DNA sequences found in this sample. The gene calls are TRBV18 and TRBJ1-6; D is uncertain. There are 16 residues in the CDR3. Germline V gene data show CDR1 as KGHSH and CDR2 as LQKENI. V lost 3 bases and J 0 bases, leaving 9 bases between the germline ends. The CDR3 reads CASSPPRSSYNSPLHF. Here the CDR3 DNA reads TGTGCCAGCTCACCCCCCCGGAGCTCCTATAATTCACCCCTCCACTTT.

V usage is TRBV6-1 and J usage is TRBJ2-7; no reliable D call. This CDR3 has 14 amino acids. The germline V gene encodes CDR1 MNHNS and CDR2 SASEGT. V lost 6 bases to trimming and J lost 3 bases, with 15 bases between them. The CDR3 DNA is TGTGCCAGCAGACACCCCGTGAAAGACTACGAGCAGTACTTC. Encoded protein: CASRHPVKDYEQYF.

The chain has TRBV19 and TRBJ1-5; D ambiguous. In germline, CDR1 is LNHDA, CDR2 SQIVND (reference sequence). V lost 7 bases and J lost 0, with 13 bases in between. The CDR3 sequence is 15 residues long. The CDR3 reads CASKETNYSNQPQHF. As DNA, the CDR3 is TGTGCCAGTAAGGAGACCAACTATAGCAATCAGCCCCAGCATTTT.

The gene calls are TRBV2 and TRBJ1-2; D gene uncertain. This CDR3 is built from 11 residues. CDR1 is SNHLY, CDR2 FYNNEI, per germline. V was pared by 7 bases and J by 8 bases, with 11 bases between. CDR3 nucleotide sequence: TGTGCCAGCACTGTATCGTGGGGCTACACCTTC. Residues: CASTVSWGYTF.

CDR3 protein: CASSPPGQGIQPQHF. For the CDR3, the DNA is TGTGCCAGCTCACCGCCGGGACAGGGAATTCAGCCCCAGCATTTT. The chain carries TRBV18 and TRBJ1-5, with 9 bases aligning to TRBD1. V lost 3 bases and J lost 6; bases outside the gene matches: 6. The CDR3 extends over 15 amino acids. Germline V gives CDR1 KGHSH, CDR2 LQKENI.

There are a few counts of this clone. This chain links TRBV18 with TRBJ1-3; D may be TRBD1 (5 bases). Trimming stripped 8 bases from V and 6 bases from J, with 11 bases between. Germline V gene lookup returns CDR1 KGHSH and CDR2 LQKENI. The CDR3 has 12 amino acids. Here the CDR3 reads CASRTGVNTIYF. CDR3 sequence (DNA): TGTGCCAGCCGGACGGGGGTAAACACCATATATTTT.

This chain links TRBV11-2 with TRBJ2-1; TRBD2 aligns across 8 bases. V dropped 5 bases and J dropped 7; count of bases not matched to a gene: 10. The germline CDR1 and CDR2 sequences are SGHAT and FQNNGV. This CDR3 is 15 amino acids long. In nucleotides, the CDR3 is TGTGCCAGCAGCCCACCGGGGACTAGGGGTAATGAGCAGTTCTTC. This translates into CASSPPGTRGNEQFF.

The CDR3 DNA follows: TGTGCCAGCAGCTTTAGCCCTAGCGGGACCTACGAGCAGTACTTC. It translates to CASSFSPSGTYEQYF. The gene calls are TRBV7-2 and TRBJ2-7; 9 nucleotides agree with TRBD2. After removal of 3 bases from V and 2 bases from J, the junction contained 5 bases not matched to a gene. From germline, CDR1 is SGHTA and CDR2 FQGNSA. This CDR3 contains 15 residues.

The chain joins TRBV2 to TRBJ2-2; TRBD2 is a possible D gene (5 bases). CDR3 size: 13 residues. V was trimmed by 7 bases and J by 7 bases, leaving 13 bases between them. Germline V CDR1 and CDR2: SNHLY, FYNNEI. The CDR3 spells CASIEGEVGELFF. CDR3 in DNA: TGTGCCAGCATCGAGGGAGAGGTCGGGGAGCTGTTTTTT.

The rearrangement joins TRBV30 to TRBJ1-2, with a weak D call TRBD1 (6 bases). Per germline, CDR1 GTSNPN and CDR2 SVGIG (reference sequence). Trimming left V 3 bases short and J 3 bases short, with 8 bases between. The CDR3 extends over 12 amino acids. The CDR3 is CAWRRTDYGYTF. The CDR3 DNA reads TGTGCCTGGAGACGGACAGACTATGGCTACACCTTC.

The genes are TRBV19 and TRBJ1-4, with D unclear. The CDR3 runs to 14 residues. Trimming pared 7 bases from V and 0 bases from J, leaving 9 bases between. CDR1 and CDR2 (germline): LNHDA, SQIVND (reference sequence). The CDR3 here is CASTTPATNEKLFF. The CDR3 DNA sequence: TGTGCCAGTACTACCCCCGCAACTAATGAAAAACTGTTTTTT.

The CDR3 nucleotides read TGCGCCAGCAGCTTGGAGGCAGGGCCGGATGAGCAGTTCTTC. Residues: CASSLEAGPDEQFF. The chain recombines TRBV5-1 with TRBJ2-1; tentative D call: TRBD1 (5 bases). This CDR3 region has 14 residues. The germline V gene encodes CDR1 SGHRS and CDR2 YFSETQ. With 0 bases removed from V and 8 bases from J, the gap between germline ends came to 12 bases.

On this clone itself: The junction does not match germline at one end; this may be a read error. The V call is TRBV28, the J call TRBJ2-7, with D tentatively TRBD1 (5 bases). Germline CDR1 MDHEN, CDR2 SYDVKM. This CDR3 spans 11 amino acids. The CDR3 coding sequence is TGTGCCAGCAGTTGGCGAGAAGGCAGGGACTTC. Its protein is CASSWREGRDF.

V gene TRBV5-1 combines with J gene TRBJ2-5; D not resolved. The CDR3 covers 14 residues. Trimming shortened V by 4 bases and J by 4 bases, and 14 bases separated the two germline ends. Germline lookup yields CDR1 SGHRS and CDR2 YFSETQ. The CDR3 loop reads CASSLLPTRETQYF. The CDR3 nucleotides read TGCGCCAGCAGCCTCCTCCCCACCAGAGAGACCCAGTACTTC.

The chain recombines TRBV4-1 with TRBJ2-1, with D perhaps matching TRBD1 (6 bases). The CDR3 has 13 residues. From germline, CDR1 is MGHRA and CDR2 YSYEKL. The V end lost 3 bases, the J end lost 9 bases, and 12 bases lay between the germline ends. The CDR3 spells CASSHSGQPEQFF. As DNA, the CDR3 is TGCGCCAGCAGCCACTCAGGACAGCCTGAGCAGTTCTTC.

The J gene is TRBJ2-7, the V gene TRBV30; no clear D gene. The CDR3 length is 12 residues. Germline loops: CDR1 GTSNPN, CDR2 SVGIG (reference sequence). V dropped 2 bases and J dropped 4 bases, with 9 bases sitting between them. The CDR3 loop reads CAWSFMGYEQYF. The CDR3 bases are TGTGCCTGGAGTTTCATGGGATACGAGCAGTACTTC.

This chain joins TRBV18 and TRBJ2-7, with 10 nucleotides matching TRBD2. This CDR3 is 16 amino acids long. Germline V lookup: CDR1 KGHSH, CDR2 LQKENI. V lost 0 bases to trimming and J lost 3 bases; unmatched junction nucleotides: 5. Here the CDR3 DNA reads TGTGCCAGCTCACCACCAACTAGCGGGGCCAACTACGAGCAGTACTTC. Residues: CASSPPTSGANYEQYF.

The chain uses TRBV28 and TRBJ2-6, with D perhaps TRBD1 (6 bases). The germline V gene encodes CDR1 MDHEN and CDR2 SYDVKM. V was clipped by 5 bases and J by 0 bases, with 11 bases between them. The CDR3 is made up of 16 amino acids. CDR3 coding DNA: TGTGCCAGCAGTCCCTGGGACAACTCTGGGGCCAACGTCCTGACTTTC. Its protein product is CASSPWDNSGANVLTF.

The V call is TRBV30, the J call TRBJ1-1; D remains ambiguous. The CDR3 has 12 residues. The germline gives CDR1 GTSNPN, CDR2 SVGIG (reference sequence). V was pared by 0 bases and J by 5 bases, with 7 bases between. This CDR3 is CAWSVYMTEAFF. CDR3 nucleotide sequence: TGTGCCTGGAGTGTATACATGACTGAAGCTTTCTTT.

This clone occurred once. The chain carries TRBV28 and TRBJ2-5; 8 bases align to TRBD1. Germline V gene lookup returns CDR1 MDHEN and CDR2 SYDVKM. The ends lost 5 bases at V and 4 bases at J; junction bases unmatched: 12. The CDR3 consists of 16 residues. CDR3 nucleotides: TGTGCCAGCAGTCCTCCTACTAGCACAGGGGGAGAGACCCAGTACTTC. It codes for CASSPPTSTGGETQYF.

In nucleotides, the CDR3 is TGTGCCAGCAGCCGGGGGAGGGCTGGAAACACCATATATTTT. As protein: CASSRGRAGNTIYF. The rearrangement uses TRBV6-5 and TRBJ1-3; D may be TRBD1 (5 bases). Trimming shortened V by 6 bases and J by 2 bases, and 11 bases separated the two germline ends. Germline loops: CDR1 MNHEY, CDR2 SVGAGI. This CDR3 comprises 14 residues.

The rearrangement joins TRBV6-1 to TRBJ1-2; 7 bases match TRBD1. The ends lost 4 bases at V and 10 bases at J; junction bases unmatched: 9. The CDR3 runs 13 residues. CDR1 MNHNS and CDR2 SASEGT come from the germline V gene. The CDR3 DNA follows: TGTGCCAGCAGTGGCACCGGGACAGTCCTCTACACCTTC. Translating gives CASSGTGTVLYTF.

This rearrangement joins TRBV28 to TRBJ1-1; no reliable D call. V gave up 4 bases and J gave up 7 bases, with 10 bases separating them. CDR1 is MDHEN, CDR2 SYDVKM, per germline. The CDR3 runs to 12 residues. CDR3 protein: CASSSSRGEAFF. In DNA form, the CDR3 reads TGTGCCAGCAGTTCTTCCCGGGGTGAAGCTTTCTTT.

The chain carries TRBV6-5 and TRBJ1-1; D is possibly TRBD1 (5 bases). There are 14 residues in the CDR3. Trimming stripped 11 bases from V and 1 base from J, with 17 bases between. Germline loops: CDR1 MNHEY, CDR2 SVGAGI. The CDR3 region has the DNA TGTGCCTGCCAACGGGACTTAGGGAACACTGAAGCTTTCTTT. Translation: CACQRDLGNTEAFF.

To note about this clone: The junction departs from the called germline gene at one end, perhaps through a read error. CDR3 bases: TGTGCCAGCATGTCTGGGGGACAGAGCTCCGACGAGCAGTACTTC. This translates into CASMSGGQSSDEQYF. V gene TRBV27 combines with J gene TRBJ2-7; 7 bases are shared with TRBD1. The CDR3 has 15 residues. CDR1 is MNHEY, CDR2 SMNVEV, per germline (reference sequence).

This CDR3 is CASRLGGKNIQYF. In DNA, the CDR3 is TGTGCCAGCAGATTGGGAGGCAAAAACATTCAGTACTTC. V and J are TRBV6-1 and TRBJ2-4; tentative D call: TRBD2 (6 bases). Germline V gene data show CDR1 as MNHNS and CDR2 as SASEGT. Trimming took 6 bases from V and 3 from J, leaving 9 bases between them. The CDR3 is 13 residues long.

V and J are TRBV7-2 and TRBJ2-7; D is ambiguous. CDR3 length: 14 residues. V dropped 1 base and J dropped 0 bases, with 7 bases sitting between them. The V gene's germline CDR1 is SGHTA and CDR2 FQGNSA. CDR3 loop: CASSLEDLSYEQYF. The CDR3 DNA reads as TGTGCCAGCAGCTTAGAGGACCTCTCCTACGAGCAGTACTTC.

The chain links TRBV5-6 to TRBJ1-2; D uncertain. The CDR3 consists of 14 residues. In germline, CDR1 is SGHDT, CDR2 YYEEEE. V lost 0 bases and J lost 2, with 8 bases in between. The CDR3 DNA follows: TGTGCCAGCAGCTTGGAGGTAGGGAACTATGGCTACACCTTC. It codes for CASSLEVGNYGYTF.